The clone carrying this T cell receptor beta chain was counted only a few times. Its specificity is unknown. This entry comes from a study of T cells after yellow fever vaccination. Study background: Fractions of limited cellularity were prepared by means of SMART-Seq v4 Ultra Low Input. Notes on the study in general: Bulk-population clonotypes that are abundant could appear as contaminants in FACS-sorted repertoires.

Using its own MiXCR run on the 5' RACE reads, TCRdb lists one record per CDR3 protein. The repertoire has about 58,000 distinct CDR3 sequences, approximately 6.5% of them found once; the top ten carry around 44%. CDR1 SGHTA and CDR2 FQGNSA come from the germline V gene. Trimming cost V 5 bases and J 5 bases, with 16 bases left between them. The CDR3 runs to 15 residues. This material consisted of CD8+ T cells sorted from PBMCs, taken on the day of the first yellow fever vaccination. This TCR was recovered from a man in his late teens or twenties who received the YFV17D yellow fever vaccine. The chain is built from TRBV7-2 and TRBJ2-1; D gene uncertain. For the CDR3, the DNA is TGTGCCAGCAGCCTCCCACCCCCACAGAACAATGAGCAGTTCTTC. It is translated as CASSLPPPQNNEQFF.